This T cell receptor (beta chain) was documented in a study of blood T cell repertoires in COVID-19. On the study more broadly: The samples span acute and convalescent COVID-19 from the United States, Italy and Spain. Sources were T cells, B-cell-depleted T cells, or PBMCs; the material itself was cDNA or gDNA.

CDR1 is MDHEN and CDR2 is SYDVKM in the germline V gene. The CDR3 loop spans 14 amino acids. The V and J ends lost 5 bases and 4 bases respectively, with 14 bases between them. Those enrolled in Seattle joined during active infection and were followed longitudinally afterward. Original handling: From reference gene primer amplification, estimates of nucleated cell counts were derived. Produced via immunoSEQ multiplex PCR; TCRdb's table is partial and in-frame only. The V and J calls and the clone size are those of that table, but D and trimming were determined from the DNA. The sample has approximately 300,000 clones, 90% seen once.

The chain links TRBV28 to TRBJ1-2; no firm D call. The origin of this receptor is a middle-aged woman with COVID-19, enrolled during active disease. The sequencing input was peripheral blood. As DNA, the CDR3 is TGTGCCAGCAGTCCCGGGTCCTACTTCTATGGCTACACCTTC. Translating gives CASSPGSYFYGYTF.